These T cell receptor beta chains were read from a single sample in a study of molecular identifiers for immune sequencing clone quantification. In TCRdb, the PCR reads were re-called with MiXCR into one record per CDR3 protein. Among approximately 37,000 distinct CDR3 sequences listed, 19% were seen once. Input material: naive CD8+ T cells from blood, with Jurkat cell RNA spiked in. Receptor source: a human donor in good health. Some libraries in this study had Jurkat cell RNA spiked in. Both conserved end residues are part of each CDR3. A D gene is named only where the DNA matches it firmly. Clone size is given for some rows only: seen once, a few or many times, or a class if the clone is expanded.

V gene	D gene	clone size	J gene	CDR3 protein	CDR3 DNA
TRBV12-3/TRBV12-4	-	many	TRBJ2-1	CASTGGPSYNEQFF	TGTGCCAGCACTGGAGGGCCGTCCTACAATGAGCAGTTCTTC
TRBV28	TRBD2	many	TRBJ2-7	CASSFGLAGGLEQYF	TGTGCCAGCAGTTTCGGACTAGCGGGAGGTCTCGAGCAGTACTTC
TRBV25-1	TRBD2	many	TRBJ2-3	CASQGGLAATDTQYF	TGTGCCAGCCAAGGGGGACTAGCGGCCACAGATACGCAGTATTTT
TRBV5-1	-	-	TRBJ2-3	CASSTATGRLYTDTQYF	TGCGCCAGCAGCACAGCCACGGGACGGCTGTACACAGATACGCAGTATTTT
TRBV4-1	-	-	TRBJ1-1	CASSQGGGNTEAFF	TGCGCCAGCAGCCAAGGGGGAGGTAACACTGAAGCTTTCTTT
TRBV6-2/TRBV6-3	TRBD2	many	TRBJ2-1	CASSYSILAEYNEQFF	TGTGCCAGCAGTTACTCGATACTAGCGGAGTACAATGAGCAGTTCTTC
TRBV4-2	-	many	TRBJ2-3	CASSQSGTRTDTQYF	TGTGCCAGCAGCCAGAGCGGAACAAGGACAGATACGCAGTATTTT
TRBV5-1	-	-	TRBJ2-1	CASSTGDNEQFF	TGCGCCAGCAGCACGGGGGACAATGAGCAGTTCTTC
TRBV5-1	TRBD1	many	TRBJ2-1	CASSFGQDSYNEQFF	TGCGCCAGCAGCTTTGGACAGGACTCCTACAATGAGCAGTTCTTC
TRBV2	-	-	TRBJ2-1	CASLLVNEQFF	TGTGCCAGCTTGTTGGTGAATGAGCAGTTCTTC
TRBV4-3	-	many	TRBJ2-5	CASSQEGLAEETQYF	TGCGCCAGCAGCCAAGAGGGGCTAGCTGAAGAGACCCAGTACTTC
TRBV20-1	-	many	TRBJ2-7	CSAPGSGYEQYF	TGCAGTGCCCCTGGTAGCGGCTACGAGCAGTACTTC
TRBV2	TRBD1	many	TRBJ2-1	CARGQVSYNEQFF	TGTGCCAGGGGACAGGTTTCCTACAATGAGCAGTTCTTC
TRBV4-1	-	many	TRBJ1-1	CASSHRRAEIMNTEAFF	TGCGCCAGCAGCCATCGGAGGGCGGAGATCATGAACACTGAAGCTTTCTTT
TRBV5-6	-	many	TRBJ2-3	CASSLTDPIRLDTQYF	TGTGCCAGCAGCTTGACGGACCCGATAAGGTTAGATACGCAGTATTTT
TRBV4-1	-	medium-sized	TRBJ1-5	CASSQVGGQPQHF	TGCGCCAGCAGCCAAGTTGGGGGGCAGCCCCAGCATTTT
TRBV27	TRBD2	few	TRBJ2-7	CASSSSGRDYEQYF	TGTGCCAGCAGTTCTTCCGGGAGGGATTACGAGCAGTACTTC
TRBV11-2	-	many	TRBJ2-1	CASSLLGISYNEQFF	TGTGCCAGCAGCTTACTGGGAATATCCTACAATGAGCAGTTCTTC
TRBV20-1	-	many	TRBJ2-1	CSARDWGGAYNEQFF	TGCAGTGCTAGAGATTGGGGCGGAGCCTACAATGAGCAGTTCTTC
TRBV7-2	TRBD1	many	TRBJ2-3	CASSFYSGTGAADTQYF	TGTGCCAGCAGCTTTTATTCCGGGACAGGGGCGGCAGATACGCAGTATTTT
TRBV9	TRBD2	many	TRBJ2-5	CASSQLAGGPETQYF	TGTGCCAGCAGCCAACTAGCGGGAGGGCCGGAGACCCAGTACTTC
TRBV20-1	-	many	TRBJ2-3	CSARDTDTQYF	TGCAGTGCTAGAGATACAGATACGCAGTATTTT
TRBV12-3/TRBV12-4	-	many	TRBJ1-5	CASSLGGSNQPQHF	TGTGCCAGCAGTTTAGGGGGCAGCAATCAGCCCCAGCATTTT
TRBV3-1	TRBD2	many	TRBJ2-5	CASSQDWGLAREETQYF	TGTGCCAGCAGCCAAGATTGGGGACTAGCCCGGGAGGAGACCCAGTACTTC
TRBV20-1	-	-	TRBJ2-3	CSARNLEANTNTQYF	TGCAGTGCTAGAAATCTAGAGGCGAACACAAATACGCAGTATTTT
TRBV20-1	-	many	TRBJ2-3	CSVMEEFTDTQYF	TGCAGTGTTATGGAGGAGTTCACAGATACGCAGTATTTT